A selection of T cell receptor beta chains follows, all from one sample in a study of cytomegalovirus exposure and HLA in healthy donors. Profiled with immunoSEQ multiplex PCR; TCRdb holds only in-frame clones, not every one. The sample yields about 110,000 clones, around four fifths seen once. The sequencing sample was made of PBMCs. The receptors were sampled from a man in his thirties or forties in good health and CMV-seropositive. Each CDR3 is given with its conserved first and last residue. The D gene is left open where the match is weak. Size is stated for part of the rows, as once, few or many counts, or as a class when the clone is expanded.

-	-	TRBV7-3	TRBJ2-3	CASSSRPNSADTQYF	TGTGCCAGCAGCTCCCGCCCCAATTCGGCAGATACGCAGTATTTT
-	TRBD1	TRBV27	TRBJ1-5	CASTHGTGAFLGAQPQHF	TGTGCCAGCACCCACGGGACAGGGGCTTTCTTGGGTGCCCAGCCCCAGCATTTT
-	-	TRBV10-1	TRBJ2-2	CASSQQGLHGELFF	TGCGCCAGCAGTCAACAGGGCCTCCACGGGGAGCTGTTTTTT
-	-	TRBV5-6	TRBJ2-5	CASSKGGGETQYF	TGTGCCAGCAGCAAAGGGGGGGGTGAGACCCAGTACTTC
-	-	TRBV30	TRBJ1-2	CAWSQRRDLYSYGYTF	TGTGCCTGGAGCCAAAGGAGGGACCTCTACAGCTATGGCTACACCTTC
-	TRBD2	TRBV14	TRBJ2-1	CASSQKNQAGGGRSSYNEQFF	TGTGCCAGCAGCCAAAAAAATCAGGCGGGGGGGGGACGGAGCTCCTACAATGAGCAGTTCTTC
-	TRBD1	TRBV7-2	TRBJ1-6	CASSQDRDSPLHF	TGTGCCAGCAGCCAAGACAGGGATTCACCCCTCCACTTT
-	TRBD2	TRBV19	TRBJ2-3	CASSDGLGPRAQYF	TGTGCCAGTAGTGATGGACTAGGACCTCGAGCGCAGTATTTT
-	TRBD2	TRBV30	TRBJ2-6	CAWSSGTGANVLTF	TGTGCCTGGAGTAGCGGGACCGGGGCCAACGTCCTGACTTTC
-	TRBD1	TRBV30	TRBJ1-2	CAWRDRGPFYGYTF	TGTGCCTGGAGAGACAGGGGACCATTCTATGGCTACACCTTC
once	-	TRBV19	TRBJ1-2	CASSPQQGPNFGSF	TGTGCCAGTAGTCCCCAGCAGGGTCCGAACTTTGGGTCCTTC
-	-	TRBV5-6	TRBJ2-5	CASSLGAGGETQYF	TGTGCCAGCAGCTTGGGGGCCGGCGGGGAGACCCAGTACTTC
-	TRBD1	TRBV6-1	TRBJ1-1	CASSVTGQNTEAFF	TGTGCCAGCAGTGTGACAGGGCAGAACACTGAAGCTTTCTTT
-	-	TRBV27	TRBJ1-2	CASSLEGRDGYTF	TGTGCCAGCAGCCTGGAGGGCAGGGATGGCTACACCTTC
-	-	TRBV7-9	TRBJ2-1	CASSFGGDRYNEQFF	TGTGCCAGCAGCTTCGGGGGGGACAGATACAATGAGCAGTTCTTC
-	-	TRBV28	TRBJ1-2	CASSSREIFYGYTF	TGTGCCAGCAGTTCCAGGGAAATCTTTTATGGCTACACCTTC
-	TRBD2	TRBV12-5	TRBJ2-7	CASGRGYEQYF	TGTGCTAGTGGGCGGGGGTACGAGCAGTACTTC
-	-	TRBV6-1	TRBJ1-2	CASSEVIGANYGYTF	TGTGCCAGCAGTGAAGTTATCGGAGCTAACTATGGCTACACCTTC
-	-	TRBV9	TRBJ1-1	CASSVMANTEAFF	TGTGCCAGCAGCGTTATGGCGAACACTGAAGCTTTCTTT
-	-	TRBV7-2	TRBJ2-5	CASSLDREETQYF	TGTGCCAGCAGCTTAGACAGGGAAGAGACCCAGTACTTC
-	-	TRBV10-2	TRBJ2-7	CASQAAKYYYEQYF	TGCGCCAGCCAAGCGGCAAAGTATTACTACGAGCAGTACTTC
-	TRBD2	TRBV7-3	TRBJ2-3	CASSLEGTSGPKYTDTQYF	TGTGCCAGCAGTCTAGAGGGGACTAGCGGTCCCAAATACACAGATACGCAGTATTTT
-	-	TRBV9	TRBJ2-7	CASSAHPGGLGEQYF	TGTGCCAGCAGCGCTCACCCCGGGGGGCTCGGCGAGCAGTACTTC
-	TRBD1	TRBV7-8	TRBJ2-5	CASSAQQGPGETQYF	TGTGCCAGCAGCGCCCAACAGGGGCCTGGAGAGACCCAGTACTTC
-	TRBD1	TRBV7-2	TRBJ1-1	CASSIQGGNTEAFF	TGTGCCAGCAGCATACAGGGGGGGAACACTGAAGCTTTCTTT
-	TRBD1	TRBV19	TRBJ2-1	CASSHGTGPVSSYNEQFF	TGTGCCAGTAGCCATGGGACAGGGCCTGTGAGCTCCTACAATGAGCAGTTCTTC
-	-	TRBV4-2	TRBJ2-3	CASSQGGGEDTQYF	TGTGCCAGCAGCCAAGGGGGGGGCGAAGATACGCAGTATTTT
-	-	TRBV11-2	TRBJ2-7	CASSLETTSYEQYF	TGTGCCAGCAGCTTAGAGACAACTTCCTACGAGCAGTACTTC
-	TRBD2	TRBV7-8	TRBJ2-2	CASSLGSGGASTGELFF	TGTGCCAGCAGCTTAGGTAGCGGGGGGGCGAGCACCGGGGAGCTGTTTTTT
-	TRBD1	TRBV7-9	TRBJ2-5	CASSLAQTGQETQYF	TGTGCCAGCAGCTTAGCGCAGACAGGGCAAGAGACCCAGTACTTC
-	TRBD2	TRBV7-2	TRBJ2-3	CASSSRTSGGPSTQYF	TGTGCCAGCAGCTCCCGAACTAGCGGGGGCCCGAGTACGCAGTATTTT
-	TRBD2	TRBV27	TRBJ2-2	CASSFYSGGADTGELFF	TGTGCCAGCAGTTTTTATAGCGGGGGGGCAGACACCGGGGAGCTGTTTTTT
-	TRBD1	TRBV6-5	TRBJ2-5	CASSDQGAETQYF	TGTGCCAGCAGTGACCAGGGGGCGGAGACCCAGTACTTC
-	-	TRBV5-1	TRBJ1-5	CASSRGSNNQPQHF	TGCGCCAGCAGCCGCGGGAGCAACAATCAGCCCCAGCATTTT
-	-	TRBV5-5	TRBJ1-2	CASSLDSGDLYTF	TGTGCCAGCAGCTTGGATTCGGGGGACCTCTACACCTTC
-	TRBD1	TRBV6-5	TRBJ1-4	CASSSRQGNEKLFF	TGTGCCAGCAGTTCAAGACAGGGCAATGAAAAACTGTTTTTT
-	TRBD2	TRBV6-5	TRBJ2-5	CASSYTGTSGETQYF	TGTGCCAGCAGTTACACCGGGACTAGCGGAGAGACCCAGTACTTC
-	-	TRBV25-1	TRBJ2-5	CASSEPGTQETQYF	TGTGCCAGCAGTGAGCCCGGGACTCAAGAGACCCAGTACTTC
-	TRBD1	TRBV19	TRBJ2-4	CASSIAWDRQQNIQYF	TGTGCCAGTAGTATAGCGTGGGACAGGCAACAAAACATTCAGTACTTC
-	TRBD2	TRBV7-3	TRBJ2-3	CASSSTGTSGTDTQYF	TGTGCCAGCAGCTCCACCGGGACTAGCGGCACAGATACGCAGTATTTT
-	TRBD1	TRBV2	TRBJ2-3	CASSPGQGTDTQYF	TGTGCCAGCAGCCCGGGACAGGGGACAGATACGCAGTATTTT
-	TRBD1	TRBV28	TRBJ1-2	CASSSLYRGSDGYTF	TGTGCCAGCAGTTCCCTTTACAGGGGTTCGGATGGCTACACCTTC
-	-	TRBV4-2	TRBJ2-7	CASSQDLRVQGHEQYF	TGTGCCAGCAGCCAAGATCTTCGGGTCCAGGGGCACGAGCAGTACTTC
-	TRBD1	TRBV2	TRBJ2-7	CAANRGYEQYF	TGTGCCGCAAACAGGGGGTACGAGCAGTACTTC